This TCR beta chain derives from a study of metastatic and nonmetastatic thyroid tumors. After removal of 4 bases from V and 8 bases from J, the junction contained 4 bases not matched to a gene. The CDR3 extends over 12 amino acids. Germline assignment: CDR1 GTSNPN and CDR2 SVGIG (reference sequence). Study processing details: Across clinicopathological groups, CDR3 differences served as the basis for building a distant-metastasis classifier for papillary thyroid cancer. From the PCR reads, TCRdb re-called clones with MiXCR. The authors' filters were not applied to this entry. The sample yields some 38,000 clones, about 45% seen once. Until they underwent thyroid surgery, no patient had received any treatment.

The TCR sequence derives from a male donor with papillary thyroid cancer or a benign thyroid nodule (not recorded which). Some clones in this sample may be carry-over from other donors' samples. The sequenced sample was tumor tissue. The chain links TRBV30 to TRBJ1-5; TRBD1 matches 8 bases. This CDR3 reads CAWTGGREPQHF. The CDR3 bases are TGTGCCTGGACAGGGGGCAGGGAGCCCCAGCATTTT.